This T cell receptor (beta chain) was profiled in a study of beta chain features in type 1 diabetes. Germline assignment: CDR1 MDHEN and CDR2 SYDVKM. With V trimmed by 5 bases and J by 2 bases, 9 bases remained unmatched. The CDR3 length is 15 residues. Study-level findings and limits: In all four CD4+ subsets, TCRB CDR3 length was significantly, moderately reduced in type 1 diabetes.

Every isolated RNA sample was fully reverse transcribed, so sequencing captured expressed TCRB transcripts. Assay used: immunoSEQ multiplex PCR; TCRdb lists only in-frame clones, some missing. The sample contains around 180,000 clones, approximately 7.8% of which appear only once. With respect to this clone: Its antigen is currently unknown.

Sequencing input: central memory CD4+ T cells from blood. The origin of this receptor is a woman between 35 and 50 years old with type 1 diabetes. The rearrangement joins TRBV28 to TRBJ2-7; 7 bases are a match to TRBD2. The CDR3 DNA follows: TGTGCCAGCAGTCCCAGCGGGGCTGGCACCTACGAGCAGTACTTC. Protein product: CASSPSGAGTYEQYF.